The 18 T cell receptor beta chains in this list originate from one sample, sequenced in a study of T cell responses to AZD1222 COVID-19 vaccine. Only in-frame clones appear in the TCRdb table, and some are missing; sequencing was by immunoSEQ multiplex PCR. This repertoire shows approximately 160,000 clones, around 94% found once; its top ten account for approximately 4.6%. This specimen was peripheral blood, taken 28 days after the second AZD1222 dose. These receptors came from an adult who received the AZD1222 COVID-19 vaccine.

J is TRBJ2-2 and V is TRBV11-2; D remains ambiguous. The CDR3 loop spans 15 amino acids. Deletions cut 4 bases from V and 4 bases from J, with 13 bases between. Germline CDR1 reads SGHAT; CDR2 reads FQNNGV. The CDR3 coding sequence is TGTGCCAGCAGCTCACTATTACCGAGCACCGGGGAGCTGTTTTTT. Its translation: CASSSLLPSTGELFF.

This clone appeared once. The chain is built from TRBV7-2 and TRBJ1-1; D ambiguous. This CDR3 comprises 14 residues. The ends were cut back, 5 bases at V and 5 bases at J, with 15 bases in the middle. Germline V gene lookup returns CDR1 SGHTA and CDR2 FQGNSA. CDR3 sequence reads: CASSPSAYGTEAFF. The CDR3 bases are TGTGCCAGCAGCCCCTCGGCCTACGGGACTGAAGCTTTCTTT.

V is TRBV6-2 or TRBV6-3 and J is TRBJ2-5; 10 bases agree with TRBD1. The CDR3 is 15 residues long. V trimming: 5 bases; J trimming: 1 base; junction bases outside the gene matches: 4. Per germline, CDR1 MNHEY and CDR2 SVGEGT. This CDR3 reads CASSRQGATQETQYF. Here the CDR3 DNA reads TGTGCCAGCAGTCGACAGGGGGCGACCCAAGAGACCCAGTACTTC.

The genes are TRBV5-6 and TRBJ1-2; 10 positions agree with TRBD1. V lost 4 bases, J lost 8 bases, and 5 bases stayed unmatched. The CDR3 is 13 amino acids. CDR1 and CDR2 (germline): SGHDT, YYEEEE. DNA of the CDR3: TGTGCCAGCAGCAACCGGGACAGGGGAGGCTACACCTTC. Its protein is CASSNRDRGGYTF.

The chain couples TRBV7-9 to TRBJ1-2; D is undetermined. The CDR3 length is 13 residues. V was trimmed by 1 base and J by 8 bases, leaving 11 bases between them. Germline values: CDR1 SEHNR, CDR2 FQNEAQ (reference sequence). The CDR3 here is CASSLGHGQGYTF. CDR3 in DNA: TGTGCCAGCAGCTTAGGGCACGGGCAAGGCTACACCTTC.

This rearrangement joins TRBV6-2 or TRBV6-3 to TRBJ2-1; no firm D call. V gave up 0 bases and J gave up 6 bases, with 9 bases separating them. Per the germline V gene, CDR1 is MNHEY and CDR2 is SVGEGT. The CDR3 length is 14 residues. The DNA of the CDR3 is TGTGCCAGCAGTTACTCGAACCCCCTCAATGAGCAGTTCTTC. The encoded protein is CASSYSNPLNEQFF.

This chain uses TRBV29-1 with TRBJ1-1; D gene ambiguous. CDR1 and CDR2 (germline): SQVTM, ANQGSEA. V was clipped by 2 bases and J by 7 bases, with 8 bases between them. This CDR3 contains 11 residues. Here the CDR3 reads CSVEPTDEAFF. CDR3 coding DNA: TGCAGCGTTGAACCCACAGATGAAGCTTTCTTT. The full variable domain, completed using reference TRBV29-1 and TRBJ1-1, is SAVISQKPSRDICQRGTSLTIQCQVDSQVTMMFWYRQQPGQSLTLIATANQGSEATYESGFVIDKFPISRPNLTFSTLTVSNMSPEDSSIYLCSVEPTDEAFFGQGTRLTVV.

This chain uses TRBV5-5 with TRBJ2-1; 8 bases map to TRBD1. Germline V lookup: CDR1 SGHKS, CDR2 YYEKEE (reference sequence). The CDR3 length is 15 residues. Losses at the gene ends were 9 bases for V and 0 bases for J; bases not matched to a gene: 8. The CDR3: CATQTQGASYNEQFF. The CDR3 nucleotides are TGTGCCACCCAGACTCAGGGGGCCTCCTACAATGAGCAGTTCTTC.

The rearrangement uses TRBV29-1 and TRBJ1-2, with TRBD1 as a possible D gene (5 bases). The CDR3 extends over 15 amino acids. Germline V gene lookup returns CDR1 SQVTM and CDR2 ANQGSEA. Trimming shortened V by 1 base and J by 2 bases, and 14 bases separated the two germline ends. The chain's CDR3 is CSVEGYGGRNYGYTF. DNA for the CDR3: TGCAGCGTTGAAGGGTATGGGGGAAGGAACTATGGCTACACCTTC. Full variable domain (remainder filled in from reference TRBV29-1 and TRBJ1-2): SAVISQKPSRDICQRGTSLTIQCQVDSQVTMMFWYRQQPGQSLTLIATANQGSEATYESGFVIDKFPISRPNLTFSTLTVSNMSPEDSSIYLCSVEGYGGRNYGYTFGSGTRLTVV.

V and J are TRBV7-6 and TRBJ1-1; the match to TRBD1 covers 7 bases. CDR3 length equals 16 residues. Trimming took 2 bases from V and 5 from J; bases not matched to a gene: 11. The germline V gene encodes CDR1 SGHVS and CDR2 FNYEAQ. The CDR3: CASSLRPLQGRTEAFF. The CDR3 nucleotides read TGTGCCAGCAGCTTAAGGCCCCTACAGGGGAGAACTGAAGCTTTCTTT.

The V call is TRBV6-5, the J call TRBJ1-1; unclear D gene. The V gene lost 7 bases and the J gene lost 5 bases, with 14 bases spanning the gap. CDR1 MNHEY and CDR2 SVGAGI come from the germline V gene. This CDR3 is 13 amino acids long. CDR3 DNA sequence: TGTGCCAGCAACCGGGGAGAAAGGACTGAAGCTTTCTTT. This gives the protein CASNRGERTEAFF.

The chain links TRBV21-1 to TRBJ2-3. TRBV21-1 is a pseudogene segment. The CDR3 is 16 residues long. The CDR3 is CASSKSSRGGTDTQYF. Here the CDR3 DNA reads TGTGCCAGCAGCAAATCCTCGAGGGGAGGCACAGATACGCAGTATTTT.

The sample holds one count of this clone. The V call is TRBV19, the J call TRBJ2-1; 10 nucleotides line up with TRBD1. Trimming cost V 6 bases and J 3 bases; bases outside gene matches: 5. This CDR3 comprises 15 residues. CDR1 is LNHDA and CDR2 is SQIVND in the germline V gene (reference sequence). CDR3 protein: CASSTTGGHYNEQFF. The CDR3 coding sequence is TGTGCCAGTAGCACGACAGGGGGCCACTACAATGAGCAGTTCTTC.

The chain combines TRBV27 with TRBJ1-5, with 9 nucleotides matching TRBD1. This CDR3 is 15 amino acids long. Germline V lookup: CDR1 MNHEY, CDR2 SMNVEV (reference sequence). V lost 6 bases and J lost 5; bases outside the gene matches: 8. CDR3 amino acids: CASRTGQGKYQPQHF. In nucleotides, the CDR3 is TGTGCCAGCAGGACCGGACAGGGGAAGTATCAGCCCCAGCATTTT.

The genes are TRBV5-1 and TRBJ2-5; D is unresolved. CDR1 is SGHRS and CDR2 is YFSETQ in the germline V gene. The V end lost 0 bases, the J end lost 0 bases, and 9 bases lay between the germline ends. The CDR3 extends over 15 amino acids. The DNA for the CDR3 is TGCGCCAGCAGCTTGGATGGTACTTACCAAGAGACCCAGTACTTC. This translates into CASSLDGTYQETQYF. Complete variable domain (other parts from reference TRBV5-1 and TRBJ2-5): KAGVTQTPRYLIKTRGQQVTLSCSPISGHRSVSWYQQTPGQGLQFLFEYFSETQRNKGNFPGRFSGRQFSNSRSEMNVSTLELGDSALYLCASSLDGTYQETQYFGPGTRLLVL.

The J gene is TRBJ1-5, the V gene TRBV30; 10 bases map to TRBD1. Germline assignment: CDR1 GTSNPN and CDR2 SVGIG (reference sequence). This CDR3 is built from 16 residues. Germline trimming cut 2 bases from V and 2 bases from J; bases unmatched to any gene: 6. The CDR3 DNA sequence: TGTGCCTGGAGTCTCCCCGGGACAGGGGGCAATCAGCCCCAGCATTTT. As protein: CAWSLPGTGGNQPQHF.

V is TRBV4-1 and J is TRBJ2-3; tentatively, D is TRBD2 (5 bases). The CDR3 is made up of 15 amino acids. Trimming removed 1 base from V and 3 bases from J, with 11 bases in between. Germline V gene sequence: CDR1 MGHRA, CDR2 YSYEKL. For the CDR3, the DNA is TGCGCCAGCAGCCAAGCCGGGGTGAAGACAGATACGCAGTATTTT. The encoded protein is CASSQAGVKTDTQYF.

The chain has TRBV7-2 and TRBJ2-7; 7 bases align to TRBD1. This CDR3 is built from 13 residues. The germline V gene encodes CDR1 SGHTA and CDR2 FQGNSA. The J segment lost 6 bases and the V segment lost 3 bases, leaving 5 bases of the junction unmatched. The DNA for the CDR3 is TGTGCCAGCAGCTTCCCACAGGGGACCGAGCAGTACTTC. Amino acids: CASSFPQGTEQYF.